The clone carrying this T cell receptor (beta chain) showed up just a few times. The antigen is not known. Looked up from germline, CDR1 is SGDLS and CDR2 is YYNGEE. V shed 0 bases and J shed 4 bases, with 13 bases lying between them. The length of the CDR3 is 15 residues. This record belongs to a study of cytomegalovirus exposure and HLA in healthy donors. Study-wide context: Unique TCRs from HLA-typed donors, 80 million to 90 million of them, were held in an early data release.

Vbeta (60) and Jbeta (13) primers were used in the PCR. Libraries were prepared by immunoSEQ multiplex PCR; TCRdb keeps only in-frame clonotypes and omits some of them. The table lists around 170,000 clones, 75% to 85% of them singletons. Findings of the study overall: Associated with cytomegalovirus, according to the listing, were some 180 TCR beta chains. It was confirmed in vitro that a few of the CMV-associated chains were specific for CMV antigens.

Sequencing was performed on PBMCs. The rearrangement uses TRBV9 and TRBJ1-1; D uncertain. This TCR came from a woman aged 25 to 39 in good health and CMV-seropositive. The CDR3 nucleotides are TGTGCCAGCAGCGTAGCTCCGGCGGGCCCCACTGAAGCTTTCTTT. This sequence encodes CASSVAPAGPTEAFF.